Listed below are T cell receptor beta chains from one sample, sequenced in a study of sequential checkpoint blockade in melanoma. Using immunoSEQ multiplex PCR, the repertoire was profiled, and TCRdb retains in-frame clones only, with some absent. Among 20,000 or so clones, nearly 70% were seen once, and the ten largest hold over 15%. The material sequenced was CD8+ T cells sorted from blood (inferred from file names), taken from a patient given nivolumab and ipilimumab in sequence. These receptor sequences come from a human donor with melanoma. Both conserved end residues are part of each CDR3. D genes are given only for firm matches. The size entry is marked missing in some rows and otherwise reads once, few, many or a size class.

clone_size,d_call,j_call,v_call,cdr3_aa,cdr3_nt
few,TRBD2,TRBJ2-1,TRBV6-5,CASSYIAGDYNEQFF,TGTGCCAGCAGTTACATAGCGGGGGACTACAATGAGCAGTTCTTC
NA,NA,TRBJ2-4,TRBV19,CASSIDPPTGEDIQYF,TGTGCCAGTAGTATAGATCCCCCCACAGGGGAGGACATTCAGTACTTC
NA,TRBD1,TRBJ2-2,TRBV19,CASNWGTGSPGELFF,TGTGCCAGTAATTGGGGGACAGGGAGCCCCGGGGAGCTGTTTTTT
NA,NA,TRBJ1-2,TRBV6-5,CASSPTGTHGYTF,TGTGCCAGCAGTCCCACAGGGACGCATGGCTACACCTTC
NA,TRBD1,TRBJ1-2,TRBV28,CASSPGQGDYGYTF,TGTGCCAGCAGTCCGGGACAGGGGGACTATGGCTACACCTTC
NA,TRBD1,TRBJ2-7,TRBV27,CASSQGTGIYEQYF,TGTGCCAGCAGTCAAGGGACAGGGATCTACGAGCAGTACTTC
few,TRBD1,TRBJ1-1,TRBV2,CASRAGQGVLEAFF,TGTGCCAGCAGAGCCGGACAGGGCGTCCTTGAAGCTTTCTTT
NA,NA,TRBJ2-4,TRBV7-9,CASSTGQSRDIQYF,TGTGCCAGCAGCACAGGCCAATCCCGGGACATTCAGTACTTC
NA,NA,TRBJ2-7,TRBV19,CASSINRVREQYF,TGTGCCAGTAGTATAAACAGGGTTCGTGAGCAGTACTTC
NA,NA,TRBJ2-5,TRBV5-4,CASIKQPEETQYF,TGTGCCAGCATTAAACAGCCCGAAGAGACCCAGTACTTC
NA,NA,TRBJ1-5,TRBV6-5,CASSDFVQPQHF,TGTGCCAGCAGTGACTTCGTTCAGCCCCAGCATTTT
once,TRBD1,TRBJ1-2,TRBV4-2,CASSQGRTGANYGYTF,TGTGCCAGCAGCCAAGGGAGGACAGGGGCTAACTATGGCTACACCTTC
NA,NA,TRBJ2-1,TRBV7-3,CASSLGGVYNEQFF,TGTGCCAGTAGCTTAGGCGGGGTGTACAATGAGCAGTTCTTC
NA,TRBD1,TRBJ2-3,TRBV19,CASSFGQGRGTDTQYF,TGTGCCAGTAGTTTCGGACAGGGAAGGGGGACAGATACGCAGTATTTT
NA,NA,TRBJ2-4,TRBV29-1,CSVSGRLGDNLAKNIQYF,TGCAGCGTTTCAGGCCGCTTGGGGGACAACTTAGCCAAAAACATTCAGTACTTC
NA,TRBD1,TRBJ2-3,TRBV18,CASSQGQGVTDTQYF,TGTGCCAGCTCCCAGGGACAGGGGGTAACAGATACGCAGTATTTT
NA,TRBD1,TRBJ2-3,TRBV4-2,CASSHQQGAGTDTQYF,TGTGCCAGCAGCCACCAACAGGGGGCTGGAACAGATACGCAGTATTTT
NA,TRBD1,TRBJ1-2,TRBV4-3,CASSQQGVYGYTF,TGCGCCAGCAGCCAACAGGGGGTCTATGGCTACACCTTC
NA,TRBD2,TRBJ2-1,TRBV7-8,CASSLSRTSGYNEQFF,TGTGCCAGCAGCTTAAGTCGGACTAGCGGCTACAATGAGCAGTTCTTC
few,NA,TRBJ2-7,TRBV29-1,CSVETLKGHNYEQYF,TGCAGCGTTGAAACCCTAAAGGGGCACAACTACGAGCAGTACTTC
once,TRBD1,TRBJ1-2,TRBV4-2,CASSQGLQGTGGYTF,TGTGCCAGCAGCCAAGGTCTACAGGGGACGGGGGGCTACACCTTC
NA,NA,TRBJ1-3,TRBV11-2,CASPGRARDRNTIYF,TGTGCCAGCCCCGGCCGGGCTCGGGACAGAAACACCATATATTTT
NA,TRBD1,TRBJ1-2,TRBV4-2,CASSLGLGTGIDGYTF,TGTGCCAGCAGCTTGGGGCTGGGGACAGGGATTGATGGCTACACCTTC
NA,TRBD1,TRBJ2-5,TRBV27,CASSLGIGTGAQETQYF,TGTGCCAGCAGTTTAGGGATTGGGACAGGGGCCCAAGAGACCCAGTACTTC
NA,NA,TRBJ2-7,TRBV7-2,CASSLARQAYEQYF,TGTGCCAGCAGCTTAGCGCGCCAGGCCTACGAGCAGTACTTC
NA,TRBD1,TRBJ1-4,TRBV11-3,CASSFSTRRGLGNEKLFF,TGTGCCAGCAGCTTCTCAACGCGCAGGGGGCTGGGTAATGAAAAACTGTTTTTT
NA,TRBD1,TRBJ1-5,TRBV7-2,CASSLRGQLNQPQHF,TGTGCCAGCAGCTTAAGGGGACAGCTCAATCAGCCCCAGCATTTT
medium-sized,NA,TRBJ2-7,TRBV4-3,CASSPKGTADYEQYF,TGCGCCAGCAGCCCAAAGGGAACAGCGGACTACGAGCAGTACTTC
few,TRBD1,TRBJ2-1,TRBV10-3,CAISERKNRGNEQFF,TGTGCCATCAGTGAGCGAAAAAACAGGGGGAATGAGCAGTTCTTC
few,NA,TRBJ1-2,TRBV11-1,CASSPTVSSGYTF,TGTGCCAGCAGCCCCACAGTATCCTCGGGCTACACCTTC
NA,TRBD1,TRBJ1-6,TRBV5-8,CASSAGQGNSPLHF,TGTGCCAGCAGCGCCGGACAGGGCAATTCACCCCTCCACTTT
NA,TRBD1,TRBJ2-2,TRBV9,CASSETGISGELFF,TGTGCCAGCAGCGAGACAGGGATATCCGGGGAGCTGTTTTTT
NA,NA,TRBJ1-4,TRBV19,CASSTFLSGDATNEKLFF,TGTGCCAGTAGTACCTTTTTGTCAGGGGATGCAACTAATGAAAAACTGTTTTTT
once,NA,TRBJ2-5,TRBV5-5,CASSLGDSQETQYF,TGTGCCAGCAGCTTAGGGGACTCCCAGGAGACCCAGTACTTC
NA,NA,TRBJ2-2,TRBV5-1,CASSFTGPTGELFF,TGCGCCAGCAGCTTCACAGGTCCGACTGGGGAGCTGTTTTTT
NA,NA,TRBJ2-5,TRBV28,CASSLLGLRQETQYF,TGTGCCAGCAGTTTACTGGGACTGAGGCAAGAGACCCAGTACTTC
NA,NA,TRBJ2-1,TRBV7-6,CASSLVLNSYNEQFF,TGTGCCAGCAGCTTAGTTCTAAACAGCTACAATGAGCAGTTCTTC
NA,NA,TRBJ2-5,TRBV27,CASRWTSQETQYF,TGTGCCAGCAGGTGGACATCTCAAGAGACCCAGTACTTC
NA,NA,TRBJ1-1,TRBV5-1,CASSGGETEAFF,TGCGCCAGCAGCGGAGGGGAAACTGAAGCTTTCTTT
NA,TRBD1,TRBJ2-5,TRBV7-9,CASSLAGGRETQYF,TGTGCCAGCAGCTTAGCAGGGGGCCGAGAGACCCAGTACTTC
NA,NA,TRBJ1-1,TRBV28,CASSLWGPNTEAFF,TGTGCCAGCAGTTTATGGGGGCCCAACACTGAAGCTTTCTTT
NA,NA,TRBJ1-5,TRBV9,CASSATGNSNQPQHF,TGTGCCAGCAGCGCGACGGGTAATAGCAATCAGCCCCAGCATTTT